The 23 T cell receptor beta chains given below trace back to one sample, sequenced in a study of molecular identifiers for immune sequencing clone quantification. Each CDR3 protein is one row after TCRdb ran MiXCR on the PCR reads. Of more than 550,000 distinct CDR3 sequences listed, over 25% are singletons. The sample comprised naive CD8+ T cells from blood, with Jurkat cell RNA spiked in. Subset reported: FACS-sorted CD8+CD4-CCR7+CD45RA+ naive T cells. The receptors were sampled from a human donor in good health. Some libraries in this study had Jurkat cell RNA spiked in.

This clonotype was detected a few times. This chain uses TRBV4-3 with TRBJ1-6; the D gene is possibly TRBD1 (6 bases). This CDR3 comprises 16 residues. Germline V gene lookup returns CDR1 LGHNA and CDR2 YSLEER. The V end lost 1 base, the J end lost 6 bases, and 13 bases lay between the germline ends. This CDR3 reads CASSQVGGPGNSPLHF. In DNA, the CDR3 is TGCGCCAGCAGCCAAGTAGGGGGGCCGGGTAATTCACCCCTCCACTTT.

This clonotype was counted a few times. The rearrangement links TRBV15 to TRBJ2-3; TRBD2 agrees at 13 bases. Germline V lookup: CDR1 LNHNV, CDR2 YYDKDF (reference sequence). Unmatched junction bases numbered 8, after V lost 4 bases and J lost 4 bases. There are 17 residues in the CDR3. The CDR3 bases are TGTGCCACCAGCAATACTAGCGGGAGGGCCGGGCCAGATACGCAGTATTTT. Encoded protein: CATSNTSGRAGPDTQYF.

This clonotype appeared many times. The rearrangement links TRBV5-5 to TRBJ2-7; 9 nucleotides agree with TRBD1. Germline V gene data show CDR1 as SGHKS and CDR2 as YYEKEE (reference sequence). The CDR3 is 13 amino acids. V shed 3 bases and J 5 bases; nucleotides not matched to a gene: 3. CDR3 amino acids: CASSWGTGNEQYF. DNA of the CDR3: TGTGCCAGCAGCTGGGGGACAGGGAACGAGCAGTACTTC.

The sample holds a few counts of this clonotype. The V gene is TRBV7-9, the J gene TRBJ1-5, with 7 bases aligning to TRBD1. Germline V gene data show CDR1 as SEHNR and CDR2 as FQNEAQ (reference sequence). J gave up 2 bases and V 5 bases, and 6 bases lay outside the gene matches. The CDR3 has 15 amino acids. The CDR3 protein is CASSKTGVGNQPQHF. The CDR3 DNA sequence: TGTGCCAGCAGCAAAACAGGGGTTGGCAATCAGCCCCAGCATTTT.

The chain carries TRBV6-5 and TRBJ1-2; D is possibly TRBD1 (6 bases). Per germline, CDR1 MNHEY and CDR2 SVGAGI. V dropped 8 bases and J dropped 2 bases, with 18 bases sitting between them. This CDR3 spans 15 amino acids. CDR3 nucleotides: TGTGCCAGCGGTTTTAACAGGGTGGAGAACTATGGCTACACCTTC. Its translation: CASGFNRVENYGYTF.

Regarding this clonotype: This may arise from a read error, as a much more abundant clone is one base away. The chain is built from TRBV7-6 and TRBJ2-3, with TRBD2 identical over 8 bases. V lost 4 bases, J lost 2 bases, and 11 bases stayed unmatched. CDR1 is SGHVS, CDR2 FNYEAQ, per germline. This CDR3 spans 17 amino acids. CDR3 sequence reads: CASSSRISGAATDTQYF. CDR3 nucleotide sequence: TGTGCCAGCAGCTCGCGGATTAGCGGGGCGGCCACAGATACGCAGTATTTT.

As for this clonotype: A much larger clone differs by one base, so this may be a read error. The genes are TRBV7-8 and TRBJ2-5, with 7 nucleotides matching TRBD2. Per the germline V gene, CDR1 is SGHVS and CDR2 is FQNEAQ. The CDR3 runs 16 residues. The CDR3 bases are TGTGCCAGCAGCTCAATTGGGGGACTAACTCAAGAGACCCAGTGCTTC. Amino acid sequence: CASSSIGGLTQETQCF.

This clonotype occurred many times. In DNA, the CDR3 is TGCGCCAGCAGCCAAGACCGGACTAGCGGGCTGTACCAAGAGACCCAGTACTTC. It specifies CASSQDRTSGLYQETQYF. The chain joins TRBV4-3 to TRBJ2-5; 11 bases agree with TRBD2. Germline loops: CDR1 LGHNA, CDR2 YSLEER. The CDR3 contains 18 residues. The J segment lost 0 bases and the V segment lost 0 bases, leaving 6 bases of the junction unmatched.

This clonotype was seen at least ten times. This chain uses TRBV2 with TRBJ1-2; 9 bases map to TRBD1. Trimming took 6 bases from V and 8 from J; bases not matched to a gene: 10. CDR3 size: 14 residues. The germline gives CDR1 SNHLY, CDR2 FYNNEI. The CDR3 is CASRSTGGSGGYTF. Written as DNA, the CDR3 is TGTGCCAGCAGATCGACAGGGGGTTCCGGAGGCTACACCTTC.

Points on this clonotype: A read error may account for a junction end that differs from germline. J is TRBJ2-7 and V is TRBV9; either TRBD1 or TRBD2 may fit D (5 bases each). CDR1 is SGDLS, CDR2 YYNGEE, per germline. The CDR3 totals 15 residues. CDR3 residues: CAGSAPGPSSYEQYF. The CDR3 region has the DNA TGTGCCGGCAGCGCCCCGGGACCCAGCTCCTACGAGCAGTACTTC.

Only a few counts were recorded for this clonotype. The V and J genes are TRBV12-3 or TRBV12-4 and TRBJ1-4; D not certain. CDR3 length: 14 residues. V was trimmed by 7 bases and J by 5 bases, leaving 14 bases between them. DNA of the CDR3: TGTGCCAGCACCCCCCTCGGGCCGAATGAAAAACTGTTTTTT. Translated: CASTPLGPNEKLFF.

For this clonotype: An end of the junction differs from the germline gene, which may be a read error. The chain carries TRBV29-1 and TRBJ2-1; D call uncertain. Germline assignment: CDR1 SQVTM and CDR2 ANQGSEA. The CDR3 is 13 amino acids. CDR3 protein: CRVDPVSYNKQFF. The CDR3 region has the DNA TGCAGGGTTGATCCAGTCTCCTACAATAAGCAGTTCTTC.

At least ten counts were recorded for this clonotype. V gene TRBV14 combines with J gene TRBJ2-7; 7 nucleotides align to TRBD1. V lost 4 bases to trimming and J lost 2 bases; unmatched junction nucleotides: 5. The CDR3 contains 14 residues. Germline values: CDR1 SGHDN, CDR2 FVKESK. The CDR3 DNA reads TGTGCCAGCAGCCGCCGGGACAGACCCTACGAGCAGTACTTC. This codes for CASSRRDRPYEQYF.

The chain is built from TRBV6-2 or TRBV6-3 and TRBJ1-1; tentative D call: TRBD1 (6 bases). The CDR3 runs to 12 residues. CDR1 is MNHEY and CDR2 is SVGEGT in the germline V gene. The V and J ends lost 9 bases and 6 bases respectively, with 14 bases between them. In nucleotides, the CDR3 is TGTGCCAGTGGGGGGCAAGCGCCTGAAGCTTTCTTT. Translation gives CASGGQAPEAFF.

This chain joins TRBV27 and TRBJ2-1; D possibly corresponds to TRBD1 (5 bases). Between the trimmed V and J ends, which lost 3 bases and 5 bases, there was a span of 11 bases. CDR1 is MNHEY and CDR2 is SMNVEV in the germline V gene (reference sequence). The CDR3 runs to 14 residues. This chain's CDR3 is CASSLNGADNEQFF. For the CDR3, the DNA is TGTGCCAGCAGTTTGAATGGGGCAGACAATGAGCAGTTCTTC.

This clonotype has just a few counts. V is TRBV9 and J is TRBJ1-3, with TRBD1 matching over 9 bases. This CDR3 comprises 15 residues. Trimming removed 3 bases from V and 4 bases from J; junction bases left unmatched: 5. Germline CDR1 is SGDLS and CDR2 is YYNGEE. In DNA form, the CDR3 reads TGTGCCAGCAGCGGAACAGGGGGCGCAGGAAACACCATATATTTT. Its translation: CASSGTGGAGNTIYF.

This clonotype was counted ten times or more. This chain connects TRBV27 to TRBJ2-5; D is possibly TRBD2 (7 bases). V was cut by 2 bases and J by 4 bases, with 14 bases left in between. CDR3 size: 15 residues. The germline gives CDR1 MNHEY, CDR2 SMNVEV (reference sequence). The CDR3 sequence is CASSLGGGLGETQYF. The DNA of the CDR3 is TGTGCCAGCAGTTTAGGCGGGGGCTTAGGAGAGACCCAGTACTTC.

This clonotype was counted a few times. The chain carries TRBV20-1 and TRBJ2-7; 8 bases align to TRBD1. The V gene's germline CDR1 is DFQATT and CDR2 SNEGSKA (reference sequence). The CDR3 runs to 15 residues. The V and J ends lost 2 bases and 5 bases, in that order; junction bases with no gene match: 11. The CDR3 spells CSARTPRDRFHEQYF. The CDR3 coding sequence is TGCAGTGCTAGAACCCCTCGGGACAGGTTCCACGAGCAGTACTTC.

V is TRBV27 and J is TRBJ2-7, with D possibly TRBD1 on 5 matching bases. The CDR3 sequence is 14 residues long. Germline V gene sequence: CDR1 MNHEY, CDR2 SMNVEV (reference sequence). The V gene lost 5 bases and the J gene lost 3 bases, with 14 bases spanning the gap. The CDR3 loop reads CASSGQGNFYEQYF. CDR3 nucleotides: TGTGCCAGCAGTGGGCAGGGTAATTTCTACGAGCAGTACTTC.

The chain carries TRBV7-9 and TRBJ1-5, with a tentative D call TRBD1 (5 bases). Trimming cost V 4 bases and J 4 bases, with 11 bases left between them. The CDR3 contains 14 residues. CDR1 and CDR2 (germline): SEHNR, FQNEAQ (reference sequence). The CDR3 region is CASSSGDLNQPQHF. The CDR3 region has the DNA TGTGCCAGCAGCTCCGGGGACCTTAATCAGCCCCAGCATTTT.

For this clonotype: This sequence may be a read error, since a much larger clone differs from it by one base. The chain is built from TRBV5-1 and TRBJ1-6; D is unresolved. Germline V gene data show CDR1 as SGHRS and CDR2 as YFSETQ. The CDR3 is 14 amino acids. This chain's CDR3 is CASSPEGGRSPLRF. The CDR3 DNA sequence: TGCGCCAGCAGCCCAGAGGGTGGCCGGTCACCCCTCCGCTTT.

The table lists this clonotype with a few counts. The CDR3, as DNA: TGTGCCAGCAGCACTCAAACTAGCGGGAGGGAGTACGAGCAGTACTTC. As protein: CASSTQTSGREYEQYF. The chain recombines TRBV13 with TRBJ2-7; 13 bases fit TRBD2. Germline CDR1 reads PRHDT; CDR2 reads FYEKMQ (reference sequence). CDR3 length: 16 amino acids. The V and J ends lost 5 bases and 4 bases, in that order; junction bases with no gene match: 8.

As regards this clonotype: A read error may explain this, as a much larger clone is one base away. The chain uses TRBV5-1 and TRBJ1-1; no clear D. This CDR3 is built from 14 residues. Germline assignment: CDR1 SGHRS and CDR2 YFSETQ. V lost 4 bases and J lost 0, with 10 bases in between. The CDR3 spells CASSPNIMNTEAFF. The CDR3 nucleotides read TGCGCCAGCAGCCCGAACATAATGAACACTGAAGCTTTCTTT.